The 26 T cell receptor beta chains listed next were all sequenced from one sample in a study of cytomegalovirus exposure and HLA in healthy donors. PCR employed 60 Vbeta and 13 Jbeta primers. The protocol was immunoSEQ multiplex PCR, while the TCRdb copy is restricted to in-frame clones and leaves out a portion. In the table there are some 180,000 clones, about four fifths of which are singletons. The sample was PBMCs. The receptors stem from a female donor in good health and CMV-seronegative.

The V gene is TRBV5-3, the J gene TRBJ2-7, with 7 bases identical to TRBD1. TRBV5-3 is flagged as an ORF with uncertain function. The CDR3 loop spans 12 amino acids. V gave up 3 bases and J gave up 3 bases; unmatched junction bases: 0. This CDR3 reads CARSSGGYEQYF. The CDR3 DNA follows: TGTGCCAGAAGCTCAGGGGGCTACGAGCAGTACTTC.

The CDR3 region is CASSIGRGYGYTF. The CDR3 nucleotides read TGTGCCAGCAGCATAGGGAGAGGCTATGGCTACACCTTC. The V call is TRBV7-3, the J call TRBJ1-2; D is uncertain. This CDR3 region has 13 residues. Trimming cost V 5 bases and J 4 bases, with 11 bases left between them. CDR1 SGHTA and CDR2 FQGTGA come from the germline V gene. The whole variable domain, remainder taken from reference TRBV7-3 and TRBJ1-2, is GAGVSQTPSNKVTEKGKYVELRCDPISGHTALYWYRQSLGQGPEFLIYFQGTGAADDSGLPNDRFFAVRPEGSVSTLKIQRTERGDSAVYLCASSIGRGYGYTFGSGTRLTVV.

The CDR3 DNA sequence: TGTGCCAGCAGTGGCTTTGGACAGAACAATGAGCAGTTCTTC. Encoded protein: CASSGFGQNNEQFF. This chain joins TRBV2 and TRBJ2-1; possibly TRBD1 for D (6 bases). The ends were cut back, 4 bases at V and 5 bases at J, with 12 bases in the middle. The CDR3 length is 14 residues. The germline V gene has CDR1 SNHLY and CDR2 FYNNEI.

This chain links TRBV28 with TRBJ1-5, with D tentatively TRBD1 (5 bases). Germline loops: CDR1 MDHEN, CDR2 SYDVKM. CDR3 length equals 15 residues. The V gene lost 0 bases and the J gene lost 3 bases, with 9 bases spanning the gap. This CDR3 reads CASSLWPDNNQPQHF. Written as DNA, the CDR3 is TGTGCCAGCAGTTTATGGCCGGACAACAATCAGCCCCAGCATTTT.

The V and J genes are TRBV18 and TRBJ1-1, with D unclear. This CDR3 is 13 amino acids long. Deletions cut 3 bases from V and 1 base from J, with 6 bases between. The germline gives CDR1 KGHSH, CDR2 LQKENI. CDR3 loop: CASSPLPNTEAFF. The CDR3 DNA sequence: TGTGCCAGCTCACCCCTTCCGAACACTGAAGCTTTCTTT.

The V gene is TRBV5-6, the J gene TRBJ2-1; TRBD1 is a possible D gene (6 bases). Trimming left V 0 bases short and J 2 bases short, with 12 bases between. Looked up from germline, CDR1 is SGHDT and CDR2 is YYEEEE. CDR3 length equals 16 residues. In DNA, the CDR3 is TGTGCCAGCAGCTTGGAGGCCGGGACAACCTACAATGAGCAGTTCTTC. It is translated as CASSLEAGTTYNEQFF.

This clone was recorded once. The same CDR3 is also encoded by other DNA sequences in this sample. The J gene is TRBJ1-2, the V gene TRBV27, with D possibly TRBD1 on 5 matching bases. The length of the CDR3 is 14 residues. The germline V gene has CDR1 MNHEY and CDR2 SMNVEV (reference sequence). The V gene lost 9 bases and the J gene lost 5 bases, with 19 bases spanning the gap. Written as DNA, the CDR3 is TGTGCCAGTAGTACAAAACAGGATAATTATGGCTACACCTTC. Translated, it gives CASSTKQDNYGYTF.

The gene calls are TRBV6-5 and TRBJ1-3; 7 bases align to TRBD1. This CDR3 spans 15 amino acids. Germline V lookup: CDR1 MNHEY, CDR2 SVGAGI. V dropped 2 bases and J dropped 4; count of bases not matched to a gene: 5. The CDR3 reads CASSYGRGFGNTIYF. The CDR3 nucleotides are TGTGCCAGCAGTTACGGCAGGGGGTTCGGAAACACCATATATTTT.

For the CDR3, the DNA is TGCGCCAGCAGCCCCACCGGGACAGGGAAAAATTCACCCCTCCACTTT. Translated: CASSPTGTGKNSPLHF. The gene calls are TRBV5-1 and TRBJ1-6; TRBD1 matches 9 bases. The CDR3 has 16 residues. V shed 4 bases and J 7 bases; nucleotides not matched to a gene: 9. Per germline, CDR1 SGHRS and CDR2 YFSETQ.

V usage is TRBV21-1 and J usage is TRBJ1-1; the table's D gene call, TRBD1, was not cross checked with the DNA. TRBV21-1 is labeled a pseudogene. The CDR3 loop spans 15 amino acids. CDR3 region: CASSTPGFVWIEAFF. CDR3 in DNA: TGTGCCAGCAGCACCCCAGGGTTCGTTTGGATTGAAGCTTTCTTT.

V usage is TRBV19 and J usage is TRBJ1-1, with 7 bases that match TRBD1. The germline V gene encodes CDR1 LNHDA and CDR2 SQIVND (reference sequence). Trimming removed 5 bases from V and 3 bases from J; junction bases left unmatched: 6. CDR3 size: 14 residues. The CDR3: CASSSIDRDTEAFF. In nucleotides, the CDR3 is TGTGCCAGTAGTTCGATCGACAGGGACACTGAAGCTTTCTTT. Full variable domain (missing parts from reference TRBV19 and TRBJ1-1): DGGITQSPKYLFRKEGQNVTLSCEQNLNHDAMYWYRQDPGQGLRLIYYSQIVNDFQKGDIAEGYSVSREKKESFPLTVTSAQKNPTAFYLCASSSIDRDTEAFFGQGTRLTVV.

The V gene is TRBV5-1, the J gene TRBJ1-1, with TRBD1 matching over 8 bases. The CDR3 is 16 amino acids. Germline CDR1 and CDR2: SGHRS and YFSETQ. The trim removed 0 bases at V and 6 bases at J, leaving 10 bases unmatched. CDR3 region: CASSLDQGARISEAFF. As DNA, the CDR3 is TGCGCCAGCAGCTTGGACCAGGGGGCGCGTATCTCTGAAGCTTTCTTT.

On this clone: The germline gene is not matched at one end of the junction; a read error may be the cause. The chain links TRBV7-9 to TRBJ1-1, with TRBD1 matching over 7 bases. Germline values: CDR1 SEHNR, CDR2 FQNEAQ (reference sequence). The length of the CDR3 is 16 residues. This CDR3 is CSSSSTGINLNTEAFF. In DNA form, the CDR3 reads TGTTCCAGCAGCTCGACAGGGATTAACTTGAACACTGAAGCTTTCTTT.

This clone was detected a few times. The chain links TRBV5-1 to TRBJ1-2; 11 nucleotides agree with TRBD1. The V gene's germline CDR1 is SGHRS and CDR2 YFSETQ. This CDR3 region has 14 residues. V shed 4 bases, J shed 8 bases, and the junction held 7 bases outside the gene matches. The CDR3 reads CASSLGQGADGYTF. The CDR3 region has the DNA TGCGCCAGCAGCCTAGGACAGGGGGCCGACGGCTACACCTTC. The full variable domain, its missing parts supplied by reference TRBV5-1 and TRBJ1-2, is KAGVTQTPRYLIKTRGQQVTLSCSPISGHRSVSWYQQTPGQGLQFLFEYFSETQRNKGNFPGRFSGRQFSNSRSEMNVSTLELGDSALYLCASSLGQGADGYTFGSGTRLTVV.

The chain links TRBV4-3 to TRBJ2-7, with a tentative D call TRBD1 (5 bases). Trimming removed 5 bases at V and 5 bases at J, with 13 bases between. Germline CDR1 and CDR2: LGHNA and YSLEER. This CDR3 has 13 residues. The CDR3 region is CASSSYLGDEQYF. As DNA, the CDR3 is TGCGCCAGCAGCTCCTACCTAGGGGACGAGCAGTACTTC.

The rearrangement links TRBV5-1 to TRBJ2-7; 9 bases map to TRBD1. This CDR3 contains 14 residues. V trimming: 5 bases; J trimming: 4 bases; junction bases outside the gene matches: 7. Germline V gene sequence: CDR1 SGHRS, CDR2 YFSETQ. The CDR3 is CASRGQGTFYEQYF. CDR3 coding DNA: TGCGCCAGCAGAGGACAGGGGACTTTTTACGAGCAGTACTTC.

The V and J genes are TRBV7-3 and TRBJ2-1; unclear D gene. The CDR3 contains 12 residues. Trimming pared 4 bases from V and 8 bases from J, leaving 9 bases between. Germline V gene data show CDR1 as SGHTA and CDR2 as FQGTGA. The CDR3: CASSSIRDEQFF. The CDR3 DNA reads TGTGCCAGCAGCTCCATTCGGGATGAGCAGTTCTTC.

V is TRBV9 and J is TRBJ1-4; D is uncertain. This CDR3 has 14 residues. In germline, CDR1 is SGDLS, CDR2 YYNGEE. V lost 5 bases and J 0 bases, leaving 8 bases between the germline ends. CDR3 DNA: TGTGCCAGCAGTAACAACCCAACTAATGAAAAACTGTTTTTT. Translation gives CASSNNPTNEKLFF.

V is TRBV2 and J is TRBJ1-1; 10 nucleotides align to TRBD1. This CDR3 comprises 15 residues. The germline V gene encodes CDR1 SNHLY and CDR2 FYNNEI. The trim removed 6 bases at V and 3 bases at J, leaving 7 bases unmatched. The CDR3 protein is CASSQAGTGDTEAFF. CDR3 DNA sequence: TGTGCCAGCAGCCAAGCAGGGACAGGGGACACTGAAGCTTTCTTT.

CDR3 sequence (DNA): TGCGCCAGCAGCTTGGTGTTAGAGGCCTTTGGCGGGGGGGCTCGCGAGCAGTACTTC. Protein: CASSLVLEAFGGGAREQYF. The chain uses TRBV5-1 and TRBJ2-5; 9 nucleotides match TRBD2. The DNA matches TRBJ2-7 better at its end, which makes the J call doubtful. Germline values: CDR1 SGHRS, CDR2 YFSETQ. The CDR3 has 19 residues.

The CDR3 DNA is TGCGCCAGCAGTTGGCGGGAGATTTACAATGAGCAGTTCTTC. It specifies CASSWREIYNEQFF. This chain uses TRBV5-1 with TRBJ2-1; 7 nucleotides agree with TRBD2. The germline V gene has CDR1 SGHRS and CDR2 YFSETQ. The ends lost 5 bases at V and 4 bases at J; junction bases unmatched: 6. This CDR3 spans 14 amino acids.

This chain links TRBV4-1 with TRBJ1-1; the D is unclear. The V gene's germline CDR1 is MGHRA and CDR2 YSYEKL. This CDR3 contains 15 residues. The V end was cut by 5 bases, the J end by 1 base, with 14 bases between. The CDR3, as DNA: TGCGCCAGCAGCTCGCAGGCGCCATGGAACACTGAAGCTTTCTTT. Protein sequence: CASSSQAPWNTEAFF.

The CDR3 DNA is TGTGCCAGCAGCTTTGAGGCGGAGAACACTGAAGCTTTCTTT. Its protein is CASSFEAENTEAFF. The chain recombines TRBV11-2 with TRBJ1-1; D not certain. With 3 bases removed from V and 1 base from J, the gap between germline ends came to 9 bases. Germline V lookup: CDR1 SGHAT, CDR2 FQNNGV. The CDR3 totals 14 residues.

This clone was picked up a small number of times. J is TRBJ1-2 and V is TRBV7-9; TRBD1 matches 10 bases. Germline V gene data show CDR1 as SEHNR and CDR2 as FQNEAQ (reference sequence). After removal of 4 bases from V and 3 bases from J, the junction contained 2 bases not matched to a gene. The CDR3 totals 14 residues. CDR3 region: CASSSGTGDYGYTF. The CDR3 region has the DNA TGTGCCAGCAGCTCAGGGACAGGGGACTATGGCTACACCTTC.

The rearrangement links TRBV9 to TRBJ2-7; TRBD2 might be the D (6 bases). Per germline, CDR1 SGDLS and CDR2 YYNGEE. The CDR3 has 15 residues. V was clipped by 4 bases and J by 5 bases, with 19 bases between them. Here the CDR3 reads CASSLGTVYFHEQYF. CDR3 in DNA: TGTGCCAGCAGCCTTGGGACTGTCTATTTCCACGAGCAGTACTTC.

This clone came up once. The chain employs TRBV30 and TRBJ2-5, with D maybe TRBD2 (6 bases). This CDR3 contains 13 residues. The germline V and J ends were trimmed by 5 bases and 3 bases, with 13 bases remaining between them. Per the germline V gene, CDR1 is GTSNPN and CDR2 is SVGIG (reference sequence). In nucleotides, the CDR3 is TGTGCCTGGGCCCCGGGACTTAAAGAGACCCAGTACTTC. Its translation: CAWAPGLKETQYF.